This T cell receptor (beta chain) was found in a study of PD-L1 blockade in urothelial cancer. Study as a whole: Most of the 29 patients were men whose urothelial cancer was bladder-origin. Once treatment had started, blood was analyzed at 3 weeks (second dose) and again at 6 weeks. Typically, measured as a median, blood samples had over 120,000 T cells.

Clones were read by immunoSEQ multiplex PCR, and TCRdb kept only the in-frame ones, dropping some. The sample yields more than 90,000 clones, 75% to 95% seen once. Germline V lookup: CDR1 MGHRA, CDR2 YSYEKL. This CDR3 contains 17 residues. With 5 bases clipped from V and 5 bases from J, the junction kept 16 bases outside the gene matches. Time point of the sample: peripheral blood 6 weeks after treatment start. The sequencing here drew on PBMCs, taken around atezolizumab (anti-PD-L1) treatment. The V and J genes are TRBV4-1 and TRBJ2-3, with 7 bases matching TRBD2. The TCR originated in a man aged 60 to 75 with urothelial cancer. The CDR3 sequence: CASSSSSGKRPLDTQYF. DNA of the CDR3: TGCGCCAGCAGCTCCAGCAGCGGGAAGCGGCCCCTAGATACGCAGTATTTT.